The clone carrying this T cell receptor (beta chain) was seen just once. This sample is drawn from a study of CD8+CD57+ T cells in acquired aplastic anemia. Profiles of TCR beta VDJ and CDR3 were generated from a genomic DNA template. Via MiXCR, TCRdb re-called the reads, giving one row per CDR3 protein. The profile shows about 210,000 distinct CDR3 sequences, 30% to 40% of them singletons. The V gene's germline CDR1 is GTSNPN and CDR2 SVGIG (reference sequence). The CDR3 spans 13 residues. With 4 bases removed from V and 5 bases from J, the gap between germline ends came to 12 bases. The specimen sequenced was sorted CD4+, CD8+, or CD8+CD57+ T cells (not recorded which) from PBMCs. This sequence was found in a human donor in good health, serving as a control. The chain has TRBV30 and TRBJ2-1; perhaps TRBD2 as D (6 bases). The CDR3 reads CAWTGRGNNEQFF. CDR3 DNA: TGTGCCTGGACAGGGCGGGGTAACAATGAGCAGTTCTTC.